A selection of T cell receptor beta chains follows, all from one sample in a study of shared clonotypes between healthy human individuals. Assay used: immunoSEQ multiplex PCR; TCRdb lists only in-frame clones, some missing. The data contain some 660,000 clones, about 80% of them singletons. Specimen: memory CD4+ T cells sorted from blood. The receptors were gathered from a woman under 40 in good health. CDR3s include the opening cysteine and the closing phenylalanine or tryptophan. Fields, in order: clone size, J gene, V gene, CDR3 protein. Part of the rows lack a size; the others show once, few, many or a class for expanded clones.

size: .
J: TRBJ1-6
V: TRBV11-2
CDR3: CASSLAGGGSPLHF

size: .
J: TRBJ2-7
V: TRBV28
CDR3: CARDPSNSRATGTGPYEQYF

size: .
J: TRBJ2-1
V: TRBV7-2
CDR3: CASSFSVGEQFF

size: .
J: TRBJ2-5
V: TRBV29-1
CDR3: CSVEKQNQETQYF

size: .
J: TRBJ1-2
V: TRBV5-4
CDR3: CASSLVSGIYGYTF

size: .
J: TRBJ2-1
V: TRBV5-1
CDR3: CASSLSGELSYNEQFF

size: .
J: TRBJ2-5
V: TRBV6-6
CDR3: CASGWGGGWETQYF

size: .
J: TRBJ1-1
V: TRBV25-1
CDR3: CASRWEMNTEAFF

size: .
J: TRBJ2-3
V: TRBV19
CDR3: CASSIETGTTDTQYF

size: .
J: TRBJ2-1
V: TRBV2
CDR3: CASSPHGSRPFF

size: .
J: TRBJ2-6
V: TRBV5-1
CDR3: CASSLDRGTGANVLTF

size: .
J: TRBJ1-2
V: TRBV30
CDR3: CAWSGGSSYGYTF

size: .
J: TRBJ2-7
V: TRBV7-2
CDR3: CASSFGTGDYEQYF

size: once
J: TRBJ1-2
V: TRBV7-9
CDR3: CASSSQQGRYGYTF

size: few
J: TRBJ2-7
V: TRBV27
CDR3: CASSPRTGVSEQYF

size: .
J: TRBJ2-3
V: TRBV20-1
CDR3: CSAALGTQYF